The next 3 T cell receptor beta chains were all read from a single sample in a study of T-cell reconstitution after alpha-beta-depleted transplantation in children. Preparation of the TCRbeta library involved a method that used unique molecular identifiers. MiXCR, applied by TCRdb to the PCR reads, yields one record per CDR3 protein. The sample includes a few hundred thousand distinct CDR3 sequences, roughly 9.5% of them seen just once. Sequencing was performed on PBMCs from the stem cell graft donor, taken from the stem cell graft. The receptors shown here come from a human donor who donated a stem cell graft to a child with SCID.

In its sample, this clonotype was seen many times. The gene calls are TRBV10-1 and TRBJ2-3, with 10 bases fitting TRBD1. Germline CDR1 reads WNHNN; CDR2 reads SYGVQD (reference sequence). This CDR3 contains 15 residues. The junction had 5 bases not matched to a gene; V was cut back by 4 bases and J by 4 bases. The CDR3 DNA reads TGCGCCAGCAGTGTAGGACAGGGGGGCGCAGATACGCAGTATTTT. As protein: CASSVGQGGADTQYF.

Only a few counts were recorded for this clonotype. This chain links TRBV7-9 with TRBJ2-3; D is unclear. V was cut by 1 base and J by 10 bases, with 18 bases left in between. From germline, CDR1 is SEHNR and CDR2 FQNEAQ (reference sequence). This CDR3 has 15 amino acids. The CDR3, as DNA: TGTGCCAGCAGCTTAGTGGCTGCGACATCCCCCTCGCAGTATTTT. It is translated as CASSLVAATSPSQYF.

The J gene is TRBJ2-7, the V gene TRBV20-1; D call uncertain. V was trimmed by 3 bases and J by 1 base, leaving 16 bases between them. The germline gives CDR1 DFQATT, CDR2 SNEGSKA (reference sequence). This CDR3 is 15 amino acids long. This CDR3 is CSARPLGDGSYEQYF. CDR3 bases: TGCAGTGCTAGGCCCCTGGGCGACGGATCCTACGAGCAGTACTTC.